Listed below are T cell receptor beta chains from one sample, sequenced in a study of early stage breast cancer tumors. Clones were sequenced by immunoSEQ multiplex PCR, and TCRdb holds only the in-frame ones, with some missing. The sample lists about 53,000 clones, about 93% seen once, with approximately 5% in the top ten. Sample: blood. These receptors were collected from a person between 65 and 79 years old with breast cancer. Both conserved end residues are part of each CDR3. Fields, in order: CDR3 length, V gene, clone size, D gene, J gene, CDR3 DNA, CDR3 protein. D genes are given only for firm matches. Only part of the rows carry a size: once, few, many, or a class if the clone is expanded.

>13|TRBV2|NA|NA|TRBJ1-1
TGTGCCAGCAGTGACAGGGGTTACACTGAAGCTTTCTTT
CASSDRGYTEAFF
>14|TRBV4-2|NA|NA|TRBJ2-5
TGTGCCAGCAGCCAACAGACAGGTAGCGAGACCCAGTACTTC
CASSQQTGSETQYF
>16|TRBV5-1|NA|TRBD2|TRBJ2-7
TGCGCCAGCAGCTTGGAGGGACTAGCGGGATACGGGGAGCAGTACTTC
CASSLEGLAGYGEQYF
>16|TRBV7-2|NA|TRBD2|TRBJ2-3
TGTGCCAGCAGCTTAGGGGGAGCGGGGGCCACAGATACGCAGTATTTT
CASSLGGAGATDTQYF
>17|TRBV21-1|NA|NA|TRBJ1-5
TGTGCCAGCAGCAAGGGATCACGGGGACAGCCAGATCAGCCCCAGCATTTT
CASSKGSRGQPDQPQHF
>14|TRBV6-5|NA|NA|TRBJ2-7
TGTGCCAGCAGTTACTCCGCGCGACAGAATGAGCAGTACTTC
CASSYSARQNEQYF
>14|TRBV11-2|NA|NA|TRBJ2-3
TGTGCCAGCAGCTTCGGGAGACCCGCAGATACGCAGTATTTT
CASSFGRPADTQYF
>17|TRBV6-1|NA|TRBD2|TRBJ2-7
TGTGCCAGCAGTGAAGTACTCGGACTAGCGGGGTGGTACGAGCAGTACTTC
CASSEVLGLAGWYEQYF
>15|TRBV2|NA|TRBD2|TRBJ2-2
TGTGCCAGCAGTATTAGCGGGGCGAACACCGGGGAGCTGTTTTTT
CASSISGANTGELFF
>14|TRBV19|NA|TRBD1|TRBJ1-1
TGTGCCAGTATCGACAGGGGAAGGAACACTGAAGCTTTCTTT
CASIDRGRNTEAFF
>14|TRBV6-5|NA|NA|TRBJ1-1
TGTGCCAGCAGTCCCAGGGTCGTTGGCACTGAAGCTTTCTTT
CASSPRVVGTEAFF
>13|TRBV30|NA|NA|TRBJ1-3
TGTGCCTGGAGCCGGGACTCTGGAAACACCATATATTTT
CAWSRDSGNTIYF
>14|TRBV10-1|NA|TRBD2|TRBJ2-2
TGCGCCAGCAGAGCGGGACTGAACACCGGGGAGCTGTTTTTT
CASRAGLNTGELFF
>13|TRBV23-1|NA|NA|TRBJ2-2
TGCGTCTACAGGGAATGGAGGACCGGGGAGCTGTTTTTT
CVYREWRTGELFF
>19|TRBV18|NA|TRBD1|TRBJ1-2
TGTGCCAGCTCACCCCAGCGGACAGGGGGCGACCTTTCCGAAGATGGCTACACCTTC
CASSPQRTGGDLSEDGYTF
>12|TRBV6-5|NA|NA|TRBJ1-2
TGTGCCAGCAGCTACGTGGGAGATGGCTACACCTTC
CASSYVGDGYTF
>14|TRBV5-1|NA|NA|TRBJ2-1
TGCGCCAGCTGGGGTGGGGAGCGGTACAATGAGCAGTTCTTC
CASWGGERYNEQFF
>16|TRBV10-2|once|NA|TRBJ2-7
TGCGCCAGCAGTGAGTTTCCCCGCCGGGGGATTTACGAGCAGTACTTC
CASSEFPRRGIYEQYF
>16|TRBV28|NA|NA|TRBJ2-7
TGTGCCAGCAGTTTTTCGTATATCTCGAGTTACTACGAGCAGTACTTC
CASSFSYISSYYEQYF
>16|TRBV6-5|NA|NA|TRBJ1-1
TGTGCCAGCAGTTACGTAACAGGACCCGAGAACACTGAAGCTTTCTTT
CASSYVTGPENTEAFF
>16|TRBV2|NA|TRBD1|TRBJ2-7
TGTGCCAGCAGGATGTTCCCGGGACAGGGGGCCTACGAGCAGTACTTC
CASRMFPGQGAYEQYF
>14|TRBV11-2|NA|NA|TRBJ2-7
TGTGCCAGCAGCTTAGCACAGTTCTCCTACGAGCAGTACTTC
CASSLAQFSYEQYF
>14|TRBV30|NA|NA|TRBJ2-7
TGTGCCTGGGTGGAACTAGGGCGCTCCTACGAGCAGTACTTC
CAWVELGRSYEQYF
>16|TRBV6-5|NA|TRBD2|TRBJ2-7
TGTGCCAGCAGTTACTCCACAATGGGAGGGACCTACGAGCAGTACTTC
CASSYSTMGGTYEQYF
>19|TRBV27|NA|TRBD2|TRBJ2-2
TGTGCCAGCAGTTTAATCGCCCCGGGACTAGCGGCGAACACCGGGGAGCTGTTTTTT
CASSLIAPGLAANTGELFF
>15|TRBV19|NA|NA|TRBJ2-2
TGTGCCAGTAGTATAGCATCAGGGACTGCCGGGGAGCTGTTTTTT
CASSIASGTAGELFF
>16|TRBV11-3|once|TRBD2|TRBJ2-2
TGTGCCAGCAGCTTACTAGCGGGGCGGAACACCGGGGAGCTGTTTTTT
CASSLLAGRNTGELFF
>14|TRBV5-1|NA|TRBD1|TRBJ1-2
TGCGCCAGCAGCTTGGAGGGACAGAGGGATGGCTACACCTTC
CASSLEGQRDGYTF
>14|TRBV5-1|once|TRBD1|TRBJ1-4
TGCGCCAGCAGCCCAGGGGGCGCTGATGAAAAACTGTTTTTT
CASSPGGADEKLFF
>15|TRBV6-6|once|TRBD1|TRBJ2-5
TGTGCCAGCAGTTACAGGGGGCCGGAGCAAGAGACCCAGTACTTC
CASSYRGPEQETQYF
>16|TRBV5-1|NA|NA|TRBJ1-6
TGCGCCAGCAGCTTGTCGGGGAGCTCCTATAATTCACCCCTCCACTTT
CASSLSGSSYNSPLHF